These 15 T cell receptor beta chains share one sample of origin, sequenced in a study of blood T cell repertoires in COVID-19. Clones were read by immunoSEQ multiplex PCR, and TCRdb kept only the in-frame ones, dropping some. The table lists 70,000 or so clones, about 92% of them singletons. Source material: peripheral blood. Receptors originate from a human donor in a cohort sampled during active COVID-19.

The V call is TRBV7-2, the J call TRBJ2-2; 10 bases match TRBD1. Trimming at V came to 5 bases and at J to 5 bases, leaving 8 bases not matched to a gene. This CDR3 has 16 residues. Germline V lookup: CDR1 SGHTA, CDR2 FQGNSA. The CDR3 bases are TGTGCCAGCAGCCCATTGACAGGGGGCGCAACCGGGGAGCTGTTTTTT. Its protein is CASSPLTGGATGELFF.

The CDR3 DNA reads TGTGCCAGCAGTTACTCCTCCTTGGGGGAGGGCACAGATACGCAGTATTTT. This codes for CASSYSSLGEGTDTQYF. The chain employs TRBV6-2 or TRBV6-3 and TRBJ2-3; tentative D call: TRBD2 (6 bases). CDR1 and CDR2 from the germline V gene are MNHEY and SVGEGT. Trimming left V 0 bases short and J 1 base short, with 14 bases between. CDR3 length: 17 amino acids.

V usage is TRBV5-1 and J usage is TRBJ2-4; 8 bases line up with TRBD1. Losses at the gene ends were 0 bases for V and 1 base for J; bases not matched to a gene: 6. Germline V gene lookup returns CDR1 SGHRS and CDR2 YFSETQ. The CDR3 runs to 17 residues. This CDR3 reads CASSLESQGVAKNIQYF. The CDR3 DNA follows: TGCGCCAGCAGCTTGGAGTCACAGGGGGTGGCCAAAAACATTCAGTACTTC.

The chain carries TRBV11-3 and TRBJ2-7; 9 bases fit TRBD2. The V segment lost 5 bases and the J segment 5 bases; nucleotides outside the gene matches: 10. This CDR3 contains 15 residues. CDR1 is SGHNT, CDR2 YENEEA, per germline. CDR3 bases: TGTGCCAGCAGCCGATCTAGCGGGACCTTCAACGAGCAGTACTTC. Translating gives CASSRSSGTFNEQYF.

The CDR3 loop reads CASSLEPGQRELFF. CDR3 DNA: TGTGCCAGCAGCTTAGAACCCGGACAGAGGGAGCTGTTTTTT. This chain joins TRBV7-8 and TRBJ2-2; tentative D call: TRBD1 (6 bases). Germline CDR1 SGHVS, CDR2 FQNEAQ. V lost 1 base, J lost 9 bases, and 12 bases lay in between. The CDR3 totals 14 residues.

The chain has TRBV18 and TRBJ2-1; D gene uncertain. The CDR3 sequence is 13 residues long. CDR1 is KGHSH and CDR2 is LQKENI in the germline V gene. Trimming removed 1 base at V and 8 bases at J, with 9 bases between. The DNA for the CDR3 is TGTGCCAGCTCACCACGGAGTCCCGATGAGCAGTTCTTC. Translated: CASSPRSPDEQFF. Based on the CDR3 plus reference TRBV18 and TRBJ2-1, the full variable domain is NAGVMQNPRHLVRRRGQEARLRCSPMKGHSHVYWYRQLPEEGLKFMVYLQKENIIDESGMPKERFSAEFPKEGPSILRIQQVVRGDSAAYFCASSPRSPDEQFFGPGTRLTVL.

The chain couples TRBV2 to TRBJ1-3; 8 bases map to TRBD1. J lost 3 bases, V lost 7 bases, and 8 bases had no gene match. The germline V gene encodes CDR1 SNHLY and CDR2 FYNNEI. The CDR3 runs 15 residues. The CDR3 loop reads CASTQTGAGGNTIYF. The CDR3 nucleotides are TGTGCCAGCACTCAGACAGGGGCTGGTGGAAACACCATATATTTT.

V usage is TRBV7-2 and J usage is TRBJ2-3; TRBD2 agrees at 7 bases. V was clipped by 5 bases and J by 4 bases; unmatched bases: 6. CDR3 length: 14 amino acids. Germline CDR1 and CDR2: SGHTA and FQGNSA. The chain's CDR3 is CASSPRDYADTQYF. For the CDR3, the DNA is TGTGCCAGCAGCCCAAGGGACTATGCAGATACGCAGTATTTT.

V usage is TRBV10-3 and J usage is TRBJ1-4; weak D call: TRBD1 (6 bases). CDR1 ENHRY and CDR2 SYGVKD come from the germline V gene. With 3 bases removed from V and 2 bases from J, the gap between germline ends came to 16 bases. The CDR3 runs 17 residues. The CDR3 loop is CAISDPAGGATNEKLFF. The CDR3 coding sequence is TGTGCCATCAGTGACCCCGCTGGGGGCGCGACTAATGAAAAACTGTTTTTT.

J is TRBJ1-4 and V is TRBV9, with 10 bases fitting TRBD1. V lost 3 bases to trimming and J lost 6 bases; unmatched junction nucleotides: 5. Per germline, CDR1 SGDLS and CDR2 YYNGEE. This CDR3 spans 15 amino acids. Here the CDR3 DNA reads TGTGCCAGCAGCGGAACCGGGACAGGGGATGAAAAACTGTTTTTT. Amino acid sequence: CASSGTGTGDEKLFF. Together with reference TRBV9 and TRBJ1-4, the CDR3 gives the full variable domain: DSGVTQTPKHLITATGQRVTLRCSPRSGDLSVYWYQQSLDQGLQFLIQYYNGEERAKGNILERFSAQQFPDLHSELNLSSLELGDSALYFCASSGTGTGDEKLFFGSGTQLSVL.

The rearrangement uses TRBV28 and TRBJ2-5, with D uncertain. CDR3 length: 13 residues. The germline V gene has CDR1 MDHEN and CDR2 SYDVKM. Trimming removed 3 bases at V and 2 bases at J, with 7 bases between. CDR3 DNA: TGTGCCAGCAGTTTGATCCGGCAAGAGACCCAGTACTTC. It codes for CASSLIRQETQYF.

The chain recombines TRBV10-3 with TRBJ1-5; D possibly corresponds to TRBD1 (6 bases). In germline, CDR1 is ENHRY, CDR2 SYGVKD. V was pared by 0 bases and J by 5 bases, with 8 bases between. The CDR3 totals 14 residues. The CDR3 protein is CAISESGGHQPQHF. The CDR3 DNA follows: TGTGCCATCAGTGAGTCTGGGGGCCATCAGCCCCAGCATTTT.

This clone is a singleton in its sample. The genes are TRBV2 and TRBJ1-1; 7 nucleotides agree with TRBD1. CDR3 length equals 14 residues. Trimming at V came to 6 bases and at J to 0 bases, leaving 4 bases not matched to a gene. Germline assignment: CDR1 SNHLY and CDR2 FYNNEI. CDR3 DNA sequence: TGTGCCAGCAGCTTGACAGGGTTGAACACTGAAGCTTTCTTT. This translates into CASSLTGLNTEAFF. Together with reference TRBV2 and TRBJ1-1, the CDR3 gives the full variable domain: EPEVTQTPSHQVTQMGQEVILRCVPISNHLYFYWYRQILGQKVEFLVSFYNNEISEKSEIFDDQFSVERPDGSNFTLKIRSTKLEDSAMYFCASSLTGLNTEAFFGQGTRLTVV.

This rearrangement joins TRBV5-1 to TRBJ2-7; D may be TRBD2 (5 bases). CDR3 size: 14 residues. Between the trimmed V and J ends, which lost 0 bases and 2 bases, there was a span of 9 bases. Germline CDR1 and CDR2: SGHRS and YFSETQ. The CDR3 DNA follows: TGCGCCAGCAGCTTGGGCGCGGGTACCTACGAGCAGTACTTC. The encoded protein is CASSLGAGTYEQYF. Full variable domain (missing parts from reference TRBV5-1 and TRBJ2-7): KAGVTQTPRYLIKTRGQQVTLSCSPISGHRSVSWYQQTPGQGLQFLFEYFSETQRNKGNFPGRFSGRQFSNSRSEMNVSTLELGDSALYLCASSLGAGTYEQYFGPGTRLTVT.

This clone has a single count. The chain links TRBV2 to TRBJ2-7; 7 positions match TRBD2. The CDR3 is 15 residues long. The V gene's germline CDR1 is SNHLY and CDR2 FYNNEI. Trimming cost V 4 bases and J 2 bases; bases outside gene matches: 8. The CDR3 region has the DNA TGTGCCAGCAGTGGAAGGACTAGTTTTACCTACGAGCAGTACTTC. Its protein is CASSGRTSFTYEQYF.